The rows below give T cell receptor beta chains drawn from one sample of a study of cytomegalovirus exposure and HLA in healthy donors. Profiling relied on immunoSEQ multiplex PCR, and the TCRdb table lists in-frame clones only, not all of them. The table includes some 250,000 clones, more than 75% detected once. Sequences were obtained from PBMCs. The source of these receptors is a woman in her thirties or forties in good health and CMV-seropositive. The CDR3 runs from the conserved cysteine through the conserved F or W. D genes are given only for firm matches. Clone size appears in some rows only: once, few, many, or a class for an expanded clone.

d_call j_call v_call clone_size cdr3_nt cdr3_aa
. TRBJ2-3 TRBV7-8 . TGTGCCAGCAGCCCCAGCGGCCAAAGCACAGATACGCAGTATTTT CASSPSGQSTDTQYF
. TRBJ1-1 TRBV7-2 . TGTGCCAGCAGCTTAGTTCAGGGTATGAACACTGAAGCTTTCTTT CASSLVQGMNTEAFF
TRBD1 TRBJ1-2 TRBV4-2 once TGTGCCAGCAGCCAAGCTGGGCCAGCAGGGGGTAGCTATGGCTACACCTTC CASSQAGPAGGSYGYTF
. TRBJ2-5 TRBV7-2 once TGTGCCAGCAGCCTAATGGAGACCCAGTACTTC CASSLMETQYF
. TRBJ2-1 TRBV4-1 . TGCGCCAGCAGCCAGCCGAGCGGGTTCTCCCGGCGGTTCTTC CASSQPSGFSRRFF
TRBD2 TRBJ2-2 TRBV7-2 few TGTGCCAGCAGCTTAGCTAGCGGGGGGGCAGGCGGGGAGCTGTTTTTT CASSLASGGAGGELFF
TRBD1 TRBJ1-5 TRBV7-3 . TGTGCCAGCAGACGGAATAGGGGACAGCATAGCAATCAGCCCCAGCATTTT CASRRNRGQHSNQPQHF
. TRBJ2-5 TRBV7-2 few TGTGCCAGCAGCTGGGTAGCACAAGAGACCCAGTACTTC CASSWVAQETQYF
. TRBJ1-2 TRBV30 . TGTGCCTGGAGTGTGTCTCAGGAAGAGACCTTC CAWSVSQEETF
. TRBJ1-2 TRBV6-6 few TGTGCCAGCAGATATACAGGGTCCTATGGCTACACCTTC CASRYTGSYGYTF
TRBD1 TRBJ1-2 TRBV7-2 . TGTGCCAGCAGCGTCGACAGGGGCAACTATGGCTACACCTTC CASSVDRGNYGYTF
. TRBJ1-2 TRBV6-1 few TGTGCCAGCATAGGGGTCGGGCACTATGGCTACACCTTC CASIGVGHYGYTF
. TRBJ2-7 TRBV11-3 . TGTGCCAGCAGTCCGACTAGTGGGAGGTACCACGAGCAGTACTTC CASSPTSGRYHEQYF
. TRBJ1-1 TRBV18 . TGTGCCAGCTCTAACGGGTTCAGCATGAACACTGAAGCTTTCTTT CASSNGFSMNTEAFF
. TRBJ2-7 TRBV9 few TGTGCCAGCAGCGTAGCCCCGCAAGCTAGCAGCTACGAGCAGTACTTC CASSVAPQASSYEQYF
TRBD2 TRBJ2-7 TRBV20-1 . TGCAGTGTAGCGGGAGGGGGTGAGCAGTACTTC CSVAGGGEQYF
. TRBJ2-7 TRBV6-6 . TGTGCCAGCAGTCTAGGACTGGTGCCCTACGAGCAGTACTTC CASSLGLVPYEQYF
TRBD2 TRBJ2-3 TRBV7-3 . TGTGCCAGCAGCTCATCAATAGCGGGAGGTGTAGATACGCAGTATTTT CASSSSIAGGVDTQYF